The 19 T cell receptor beta chains given below trace back to one sample, sequenced in a study of T cell responses to AZD1222 COVID-19 vaccine. Profiled with immunoSEQ multiplex PCR; TCRdb holds only in-frame clones, not every one. The data show approximately 74,000 clones, around 90% seen once. This material consisted of peripheral blood, taken 28 days after the second AZD1222 dose. These receptors all stem from an adult who received the AZD1222 COVID-19 vaccine.

The J gene is TRBJ1-1, the V gene TRBV6-1; 7 bases are a match to TRBD1. The CDR3 sequence is 14 residues long. After removal of 6 bases from V and 0 bases from J, the junction contained 4 bases not matched to a gene. Looked up from germline, CDR1 is MNHNS and CDR2 is SASEGT. In DNA form, the CDR3 reads TGTGCCAGCAGACCGGGACAGATGAACACTGAAGCTTTCTTT. Protein: CASRPGQMNTEAFF.

The chain carries TRBV19 and TRBJ1-2; 8 bases are a match to TRBD1. CDR1 is LNHDA and CDR2 is SQIVND in the germline V gene (reference sequence). The CDR3 loop spans 14 amino acids. The V segment lost 6 bases and the J segment 8 bases; nucleotides outside the gene matches: 11. CDR3 coding DNA: TGTGCCAGTAGCCCCGATTGGGACAGGTACGGCTACACCTTC. Its protein is CASSPDWDRYGYTF.

This clone was detected only a few times. The chain joins TRBV9 to TRBJ1-5, with 8 bases aligning to TRBD1. This CDR3 has 15 amino acids. V shed 4 bases and J 3 bases; nucleotides not matched to a gene: 6. The V gene's germline CDR1 is SGDLS and CDR2 YYNGEE. For the CDR3, the DNA is TGTGCCAGCAGCCAGGCAGGGGGCCTCAATCAGCCCCAGCATTTT. It yields the protein CASSQAGGLNQPQHF.

V gene TRBV19 combines with J gene TRBJ1-4, with D tentatively TRBD1 (5 bases). The CDR3 is 15 amino acids. V lost 3 bases, J lost 4 bases, and 12 bases lay in between. Per germline, CDR1 LNHDA and CDR2 SQIVND (reference sequence). The CDR3 protein is CASSIGAAVNEKLFF. As DNA, the CDR3 is TGTGCCAGTAGTATCGGGGCAGCAGTTAATGAAAAACTGTTTTTT. Full variable domain (missing parts from reference TRBV19 and TRBJ1-4): DGGITQSPKYLFRKEGQNVTLSCEQNLNHDAMYWYRQDPGQGLRLIYYSQIVNDFQKGDIAEGYSVSREKKESFPLTVTSAQKNPTAFYLCASSIGAAVNEKLFFGSGTQLSVL.

For the CDR3, the DNA is TGTGCCAGCAGCTTGGCGGGGACTAGCTGGAAGAGCACAGATACGCAGTATTTT. Its protein product is CASSLAGTSWKSTDTQYF. This rearrangement joins TRBV5-8 to TRBJ2-3; TRBD2 matches at 9 bases. V gave up 0 bases and J gave up 0 bases; unmatched junction bases: 8. The CDR3 has 18 amino acids. CDR1 and CDR2 (germline): SGHTS, YDEGEE. Full variable domain (rest looked up from reference TRBV5-8 and TRBJ2-3): EAGVTQSPTHLIKTRGQQATLRCSPISGHTSVYWYQQALGLGLQFLLWYDEGEERNRGNFPPRFSGRQFPNYSSELNVNALELEDSALYLCASSLAGTSWKSTDTQYFGPGTRLTVL.

The chain employs TRBV6-1 and TRBJ1-2; 7 nucleotides align to TRBD1. V lost 1 base to trimming and J lost 7 bases; unmatched junction nucleotides: 6. CDR3 size: 14 residues. Germline V gene data show CDR1 as MNHNS and CDR2 as SASEGT. CDR3 region: CASSEDRGIAGYTF. The CDR3, as DNA: TGTGCCAGCAGTGAAGACAGGGGTATTGCTGGCTACACCTTC.

This rearrangement joins TRBV6-5 to TRBJ2-1, with no clear D. The V and J ends lost 6 bases and 5 bases respectively, with 14 bases between them. The CDR3 totals 14 residues. The germline gives CDR1 MNHEY, CDR2 SVGAGI. The CDR3 loop reads CASRQGLFNNEQFF. CDR3 nucleotide sequence: TGTGCCAGCAGACAAGGGCTCTTCAACAATGAGCAGTTCTTC.

The rearrangement links TRBV11-2 to TRBJ2-3, with 10 bases matching TRBD2. The CDR3 is made up of 16 amino acids. Germline assignment: CDR1 SGHAT and CDR2 FQNNGV. V was clipped by 5 bases and J by 5 bases; unmatched bases: 10. CDR3 nucleotides: TGTGCCAGCAGCGTAGGCTTAGCGGGAGGAGGAGATACGCAGTATTTT. Its translation: CASSVGLAGGGDTQYF.

The chain joins TRBV7-2 to TRBJ2-2; 11 nucleotides align to TRBD2. The germline V gene has CDR1 SGHTA and CDR2 FQGNSA. V was pared by 2 bases and J by 4 bases, with 0 bases of the junction left unmatched. This CDR3 is built from 15 residues. The CDR3 is CASSLTSGSTGELFF. The DNA of the CDR3 is TGTGCCAGCAGCTTAACTAGCGGGAGCACCGGGGAGCTGTTTTTT.

The chain couples TRBV19 to TRBJ1-5; D possibly corresponds to TRBD1 (5 bases). The V and J ends lost 5 bases and 6 bases respectively, with 11 bases between them. The CDR3 sequence is 13 residues long. Germline lookup yields CDR1 LNHDA and CDR2 SQIVND (reference sequence). Written as DNA, the CDR3 is TGTGCCAGTAGTTGGGGACGGGCTCAGCCCCAGCATTTT. It yields the protein CASSWGRAQPQHF. Based on the CDR3 plus reference TRBV19 and TRBJ1-5, the full variable domain is DGGITQSPKYLFRKEGQNVTLSCEQNLNHDAMYWYRQDPGQGLRLIYYSQIVNDFQKGDIAEGYSVSREKKESFPLTVTSAQKNPTAFYLCASSWGRAQPQHFGDGTRLSIL.

The rearrangement uses TRBV7-9 and TRBJ2-3; possibly TRBD1 for D (5 bases). Germline V CDR1 and CDR2: SEHNR, FQNEAQ (reference sequence). The CDR3 has 15 residues. V lost 1 base, J lost 8 bases, and 16 bases lay in between. The DNA of the CDR3 is TGTGCCAGCAGCTTAGTTGGGGTACAGGAAGCTACGCAGTATTTT. It encodes CASSLVGVQEATQYF.

The J gene is TRBJ1-2, the V gene TRBV10-3; 8 nucleotides agree with TRBD1. Germline values: CDR1 ENHRY, CDR2 SYGVKD. This CDR3 has 13 residues. Trimming removed 10 bases from V and 7 bases from J; junction bases left unmatched: 11. CDR3 residues: CASRAGTGVGYTF. The CDR3 DNA reads as TGTGCCAGCCGAGCCGGGACAGGAGTTGGCTACACCTTC.

This clone was seen just once. The chain carries TRBV11-3 and TRBJ2-2; 7 nucleotides line up with TRBD1. Trimming took 4 bases from V and 4 from J; bases not matched to a gene: 9. The CDR3 has 16 residues. The germline V gene has CDR1 SGHNT and CDR2 YENEEA. This CDR3 is CASSYAGTDITGELFF. CDR3 bases: TGTGCCAGCAGCTACGCCGGGACAGACATCACCGGGGAGCTGTTTTTT.

The genes are TRBV19 and TRBJ2-1; D is uncertain. Germline values: CDR1 LNHDA, CDR2 SQIVND (reference sequence). The CDR3 is 15 residues long. V gave up 5 bases and J gave up 1 base, with 12 bases separating them. CDR3 DNA: TGTGCCAGTAGTCCCAAGACTGCTTCCTACAATGAGCAGTTCTTC. Translation: CASSPKTASYNEQFF.

The V and J genes are TRBV2 and TRBJ2-4, with 8 positions matching TRBD1. The J segment lost 2 bases and the V segment lost 6 bases, leaving 9 bases of the junction unmatched. CDR1 is SNHLY and CDR2 is FYNNEI in the germline V gene. The CDR3 has 16 amino acids. CDR3 loop: CASRPELRGPKNIQYF. Written as DNA, the CDR3 is TGTGCCAGCAGACCCGAACTCAGGGGGCCCAAAAACATTCAGTACTTC.

This chain links TRBV19 with TRBJ2-1; 10 bases match TRBD2. Looked up from germline, CDR1 is LNHDA and CDR2 is SQIVND (reference sequence). The CDR3 runs 15 residues. With 8 bases clipped from V and 5 bases from J, the junction kept 9 bases outside the gene matches. The DNA of the CDR3 is TGTGCCAGTCAGGTTGGGCTAGCGGGAGACAATGAGCAGTTCTTC. It codes for CASQVGLAGDNEQFF.

The chain couples TRBV7-2 to TRBJ2-7, with 10 nucleotides matching TRBD2. J was trimmed by 3 bases and V by 4 bases; bases with no gene match: 3. The CDR3 totals 14 residues. Germline V gene lookup returns CDR1 SGHTA and CDR2 FQGNSA. CDR3 bases: TGTGCCAGCAGCTCTAGCGGGAGCGGCTACGAGCAGTACTTC. Translating it yields CASSSSGSGYEQYF.

This clone was counted a single time. This sequence joins TRBV28 and TRBJ2-7; a weak D match, TRBD1 (6 bases). CDR3 length: 14 residues. Germline V CDR1 and CDR2: MDHEN, SYDVKM. Trimming pared 5 bases from V and 0 bases from J, leaving 11 bases between. CDR3 DNA: TGTGCCAGCAGTCCGGACAGCCCCTCCTACGAGCAGTACTTC. Translating gives CASSPDSPSYEQYF.

The genes are TRBV4-2 and TRBJ1-4, with D possibly being TRBD1 (5 bases). The CDR3 covers 12 residues. Germline V gives CDR1 LGHNA, CDR2 YNFKEQ. Trimming removed 2 bases from V and 14 bases from J, with 12 bases in between. The CDR3 DNA follows: TGTGCCAGCAGCCAACCGCAAGGGGACCTGTTTTTT. Its translation: CASSQPQGDLFF.